This is a list of T cell receptor beta chains from one sample in a study of T cell responses to AZD1222 COVID-19 vaccine. Measured with immunoSEQ multiplex PCR; TCRdb has only the in-frame clones, and not every one. The sample comprises about 140,000 clones, around 92% of which are singletons, and about 3.8% rests with the top ten. Sequencing was performed on peripheral blood, taken 28 days after the second AZD1222 dose. The source of these receptors is an adult who received the AZD1222 COVID-19 vaccine. CDR3s include the opening cysteine and the closing phenylalanine or tryptophan. A D gene is named only where the DNA matches it firmly. A row's size may be missing; if present it is once, few, many or a size class.

clone_size d_call j_call v_call cdr3_nt cdr3_aa
. . TRBJ2-1 TRBV28 TGTGCCAGCAGTTTATATAACGGGAACTCCTACAATGAGCAGTTCTTC CASSLYNGNSYNEQFF
. . TRBJ1-6 TRBV2 TGTGCCAGCAGTGAAATAGGGGGGTTCGGGTCACCCCTCCACTTT CASSEIGGFGSPLHF
. TRBD2 TRBJ2-1 TRBV6-5 TGTGCCAGCAGGGGACTAGCGGGAGGGTACAATGAGCAGTTCTTC CASRGLAGGYNEQFF
. . TRBJ1-2 TRBV21-1 TGTGCCAGCACCAACTCCGGGACCTTGTACTATGGCTACACCTTC CASTNSGTLYYGYTF
. . TRBJ2-7 TRBV27 TGTGCCAGCAGTCCCGGGCCCGACTACGAGCAGTACTTC CASSPGPDYEQYF
. . TRBJ2-7 TRBV5-1 TGCGCCAGCCGAGCCACAAGCGACCACGAGCAGTACTTC CASRATSDHEQYF
. TRBD2 TRBJ2-3 TRBV6-1 TGTGCCAGCAGTGAAGCTCTAGCGGCTAGCACAGATACGCAGTATTTT CASSEALAASTDTQYF
. . TRBJ2-3 TRBV7-3 TGTGCCAGCAGCTCTCGGACTGGAACGCAGTATTTT CASSSRTGTQYF
. . TRBJ2-7 TRBV4-3 TGCGCCAGCAGCCAAGAAACGGGAAGGGAGCAGTACTTC CASSQETGREQYF
. . TRBJ1-3 TRBV12-3/TRBV12-4 TGTGCCAGCAGCCGGACGCCTGGAAACACCATATATTTT CASSRTPGNTIYF
. TRBD1 TRBJ2-3 TRBV24-1 TGTGCCACCAGTGATAGGCGGGACAGGGCCCCAGATACGCAGTATTTT CATSDRRDRAPDTQYF
. TRBD2 TRBJ2-1 TRBV11-2 TGTGCCAGCAGCCCGGGACTAGACGTTGAGCAGTTCTTC CASSPGLDVEQFF
. . TRBJ1-6 TRBV7-9 TGTGCCAGCAGCTTAGGGTTCGGGACAAGATTTTCACCCCTCCACTTT CASSLGFGTRFSPLHF
. TRBD1 TRBJ1-2 TRBV28 TGTGCCAGCAGTTTTCTGGACAGGGCAAACTATGGCTACACCTTC CASSFLDRANYGYTF
few . TRBJ2-4 TRBV29-1 TGCAGCGTTGAATACCCTAGTGACAGAGAACTAGCCAAAAACATTCAGTACTTC CSVEYPSDRELAKNIQYF
. TRBD1 TRBJ1-1 TRBV28 TGTGCCAGCAGCATAACAGGGGCGAACACTGAAGCTTTCTTT CASSITGANTEAFF
once TRBD2 TRBJ2-5 TRBV9 TGTGCCAGCGCGGGGGTGAGGCAAGAGACCCAGTACTTC CASAGVRQETQYF
. . TRBJ1-2 TRBV19 TGTGCCAGTAGTGCCACCCCCGGGACGGGGTATGGCTACACCTTC CASSATPGTGYGYTF
. . TRBJ1-3 TRBV7-2 TGTGCCAGCAGCTTAGTTGCCATTAGCTCTGGAAACACCATATATTTT CASSLVAISSGNTIYF
. . TRBJ2-1 TRBV5-4 TGTGCCAGCAGCTCCCCGGGAACCCACAATGAGCAGTTCTTC CASSSPGTHNEQFF
once TRBD2 TRBJ2-2 TRBV9 TGTGCCAGCAGCCCACAGACTGGTCTAGCGGGAGGGCCCGGGGAGCTGTTTTTT CASSPQTGLAGGPGELFF
. . TRBJ1-1 TRBV28 TGTGCCAGCACCACTCCCAGGCGGGGGAAGAACACTGAAGCTTTCTTT CASTTPRRGKNTEAFF
. TRBD2 TRBJ2-5 TRBV5-8 TGTGCCAGCAGCTTGGCCGGACTAGCGGGAGTAGAGACCCAGTACTTC CASSLAGLAGVETQYF
. . TRBJ2-7 TRBV28 TGTGCCAGCGGACGCCCGAGGCCCCAAACCTACGAGCAGTACTTC CASGRPRPQTYEQYF
. TRBD2 TRBJ2-1 TRBV4-2 TGTGCCAGCAGCCAGGGGGGGTCCTACAATGAGCAGTTCTTC CASSQGGSYNEQFF
. . TRBJ1-2 TRBV28 TGTGCCAGCAGCCCCCCGAGGGGCTATGGCTACACCTTC CASSPPRGYGYTF
. . TRBJ2-7 TRBV6-2/TRBV6-3 TGTGCCAGCAGTTATGAGGGGTACGAGCAGTACTTC CASSYEGYEQYF
. . TRBJ1-2 TRBV28 TGTGCCAGCAGTCGGGGGGTCTATGGCTACACCTTC CASSRGVYGYTF
. . TRBJ1-1 TRBV27 TGTGCCAGCAGTTTATATTTTGGGGGGCCGGGGACTGAAGCTTTCTTT CASSLYFGGPGTEAFF
. . TRBJ1-2 TRBV18 TGTACCAGCTCACCGGGGCAGGGCAACTATGGCTACACCTTC CTSSPGQGNYGYTF
. TRBD1 TRBJ2-3 TRBV9 TGTGCCAGCAGTGAGACAGGGGTTGATGCAGATACGCAGTATTTT CASSETGVDADTQYF
. . TRBJ1-1 TRBV28 TGTGCCAGCAACGGGGTGGTGAACACTGAAGCTTTCTTT CASNGVVNTEAFF
. . TRBJ1-6 TRBV19 TGTGCCAGTAGCCCCCTTGTCGACAGTGTTAATTCACCCCTCCACTTT CASSPLVDSVNSPLHF
once TRBD1 TRBJ1-4 TRBV4-1 TGCGCCAGCAGCCAACAGGGGGCGAATGCTAATGAAAAACTGTTTTTT CASSQQGANANEKLFF
. . TRBJ1-2 TRBV5-1 TGCGCCAGCAGCTTGATAGGGGGGTTATTAAACTATGGCTACACCTTC CASSLIGGLLNYGYTF
. . TRBJ2-2 TRBV28 TGTGCCAGCACCACGACCAAACCATCGGGGATCACCGGGGAGCTGTTTTTT CASTTTKPSGITGELFF
once TRBD2 TRBJ2-5 TRBV4-2 TGTGCCAGCAGCCCACCTACTGGGACTAGCGGCGGGGAGACCCAGTACTTC CASSPPTGTSGGETQYF
. . TRBJ2-6 TRBV4-1 TGCGCCAGCAGCCAAGAGGTGGCTAGCGCCACCCAATCTGGGGCCAACGTCCTGACTTTC CASSQEVASATQSGANVLTF
. . TRBJ1-1 TRBV11-2 TGTGCCAGCAGCTTAGAAGGGGGTATGAACACTGAAGCTTTCTTT CASSLEGGMNTEAFF
once . TRBJ2-5 TRBV6-5 TGTGCCAGCAGCCGGGCCAATTATGGGCAAGAGACCCAGTACTTC CASSRANYGQETQYF
. TRBD2 TRBJ2-3 TRBV18 TGTGCCAGCTCACCACCGAGCGGGAGTACAGATACGCAGTATTTT CASSPPSGSTDTQYF
. . TRBJ1-4 TRBV6-5 TGTGCCAGCAGGACCCCCCGAGGGGGGAGCGGGGAACTGTTTTTT CASRTPRGGSGELFF
. . TRBJ2-1 TRBV12-3/TRBV12-4 TGTGCCAGCAGCAACGGGAACAATGAGCAGTTCTTC CASSNGNNEQFF
once TRBD2 TRBJ2-1 TRBV27 TGTGCCAGCAGTTTATCCCGACTAGCTGGCAATGAGCAGTTCTTC CASSLSRLAGNEQFF
once TRBD2 TRBJ2-5 TRBV5-4 TGTGCCAGCAGTTATAGACTAGCGGGAGGGCGGGAGACCCAGTACTTC CASSYRLAGGRETQYF
. . TRBJ1-5 TRBV6-6 TGTGCCAGCAACTCACAGGGAGGCAATCAGCCCCAGCATTTT CASNSQGGNQPQHF
. . TRBJ1-4 TRBV28 TGTGCCAGCAGTTCATTTATAGAAGGTGGAGGTGAAAAACTGTTTTTT CASSSFIEGGGEKLFF
. . TRBJ1-2 TRBV6-5 TGTGCCAGCACCAGAGGGGGGGGGAACTATGGCTACACCTTC CASTRGGGNYGYTF
once . TRBJ2-7 TRBV10-3 TGTGCCATCAGTGATTTGGCGAGAGATACCTACGAGCAGTACTTC CAISDLARDTYEQYF